This TCR beta chain was observed in a study of T cell responses to AZD1222 COVID-19 vaccine. There are 14 residues in the CDR3. The germline V and J ends were trimmed by 2 bases and 0 bases, with 5 bases remaining between them. Germline CDR1 MDHEN, CDR2 SYDVKM. About this clone: The antigen remains unidentified.

Regarding the study as a whole: Baseline seropositivity occurred in only six AZD1222 recipients.

TCRdb's table, derived via immunoSEQ multiplex PCR, lists solely in-frame clones and lacks some. This table has some 170,000 clones, around 89% appearing once. The source of this sequence is an adult who received the MenACWY meningococcal vaccine as a control. The starting material was peripheral blood, obtained 28 days after the second dose of the MenACWY control vaccine. This sequence joins TRBV28 and TRBJ1-3; D is ambiguous. The CDR3 protein is CASSLTGSGNTIYF. Here the CDR3 DNA reads TGTGCCAGCAGTTTAACGGGCTCTGGAAACACCATATATTTT.